This passage covers 22 T cell receptor beta chains from one sample sequenced in a study of blood T cells in healthy people across ages. A second PCR of roughly 7 to 11 cycles used a sample-barcoded 5' primer and a J-beta primer mix. One entry per CDR3 protein, called by TCRdb with MiXCR from the 5' RACE reads. The sample shows hundreds of thousands of distinct CDR3 sequences, roughly 44% of them seen only once. The specimen was blood. These receptors came from a man in his sixties in good health.

The count of this clonotype is one. Sequence at one end of the junction differs from germline and may be a read error. V and J are TRBV6-2 or TRBV6-3 and TRBJ1-2; D not certain. This CDR3 region has 14 residues. Looked up from germline, CDR1 is MNHEY and CDR2 is SVGEGT. This CDR3 is CASRYSQLNYGYTF. The CDR3 DNA follows: TGTGCCAGCAGGTACTCCCAACTTAACTATGGCTACACCTTC.

This chain joins TRBV10-3 and TRBJ1-6; D remains unclear. V lost 6 bases and J lost 5, with 8 bases in between. Germline V gene sequence: CDR1 ENHRY, CDR2 SYGVKD. CDR3 length equals 13 residues. The CDR3 is CAIRSLNNSPLHF. The CDR3 coding sequence is TGTGCCATCAGGTCCCTGAATAATTCACCCCTCCACTTT.

This clonotype appeared a single time. The chain combines TRBV6-5 with TRBJ2-3, with unresolved D. V was trimmed by 0 bases and J by 2 bases, leaving 9 bases between them. Germline CDR1 reads MNHEY; CDR2 reads SVGAGI. The CDR3 is made up of 15 amino acids. CDR3 sequence reads: CASSYSVKLTDTQYF. The CDR3 region has the DNA TGTGCCAGCAGTTACTCTGTCAAACTCACAGATACGCAGTATTTT.

This rearrangement joins TRBV2 to TRBJ1-2; no definite D call. V lost 1 base and J 3 bases, leaving 12 bases between the germline ends. The CDR3 is 15 residues long. Germline loops: CDR1 SNHLY, CDR2 FYNNEI. CDR3 DNA sequence: TGTGCCAGCAGTGAAGAGGCTAGTCAGCACTATGGCTACACCTTC. It codes for CASSEEASQHYGYTF.

The chain carries TRBV20-1 and TRBJ2-3; TRBD2 aligns across 8 bases. Germline V lookup: CDR1 DFQATT, CDR2 SNEGSKA (reference sequence). This CDR3 is 15 amino acids long. Trimming cost V 0 bases and J 4 bases; bases outside gene matches: 6. CDR3 amino acids: CSARDPGGRADTQYF. The CDR3 bases are TGCAGTGCTAGAGATCCGGGGGGGCGCGCAGATACGCAGTATTTT.

This chain connects TRBV29-1 to TRBJ1-2; no clear D. CDR3 length: 12 residues. The V end was cut by 0 bases, the J end by 7 bases, with 9 bases between. Per the germline V gene, CDR1 is SQVTM and CDR2 is ANQGSEA. DNA of the CDR3: TGCAGCGTTGAAGAATATGTGGGTGGCTACACCTTC. Translated, it gives CSVEEYVGGYTF.

This clonotype was observed a few times. V gene TRBV12-3 or TRBV12-4 combines with J gene TRBJ2-5; D not certain. Trimming pared 2 bases from V and 3 bases from J, leaving 10 bases between. CDR3 size: 14 residues. The CDR3 reads CASSLLMTEETQYF. In DNA, the CDR3 is TGTGCCAGCAGTTTACTCATGACTGAAGAGACCCAGTACTTC.

This rearrangement joins TRBV13 to TRBJ2-3; either TRBD1 or TRBD2 may supply D (5 bases each). The CDR3 spans 14 residues. Germline V lookup: CDR1 PRHDT, CDR2 FYEKMQ (reference sequence). Trimming took off 4 bases at V and 1 base at J, with 9 bases between the two ends. This CDR3 reads CASSSQGGTDTQYF. CDR3 nucleotides: TGTGCCAGCAGCTCTCAGGGAGGCACAGATACGCAGTATTTT.

Notes on this clonotype: One junction end does not reproduce the germline sequence, and a read error may be involved. The chain uses TRBV6-2 or TRBV6-3 and TRBJ1-5; D is possibly TRBD1 (5 bases). This CDR3 spans 15 amino acids. Germline V gives CDR1 MNHEY, CDR2 SVGEGT. The CDR3 coding sequence is TGTACCAGCAGTTACGGGGCAGGGAGCAATCAGCCCCAGCATTTT. Translated: CTSSYGAGSNQPQHF.

The chain links TRBV7-2 to TRBJ2-5; D uncertain. Germline V gives CDR1 SGHTA, CDR2 FQGNSA. The V end lost 1 base, the J end lost 3 bases, and 15 bases lay between the germline ends. This CDR3 is 16 amino acids long. The CDR3 nucleotides are TGTGCCAGCAGCTTAGAAGGTTTAGGGATTAAAGAGACCCAGTACTTC. This gives the protein CASSLEGLGIKETQYF.

The CDR3, as DNA: TGTGCTAGTGGTGACGGACTAGCGGGAGGAAGGGGCTACTACGAGCAGTACTTC. This sequence encodes CASGDGLAGGRGYYEQYF. The chain couples TRBV12-5 to TRBJ2-7; TRBD2 agrees at 14 bases. The CDR3 has 18 amino acids. V dropped 5 bases and J dropped 3; count of bases not matched to a gene: 12. CDR1 and CDR2 from the germline V gene are LGHNT and FRNRAP.

This rearrangement joins TRBV30 to TRBJ1-5; D is unresolved. Germline values: CDR1 GTSNPN, CDR2 SVGIG (reference sequence). Deletions cut 0 bases from V and 6 bases from J, with 9 bases between. The CDR3 is 13 amino acids. CDR3 DNA sequence: TGTGCCTGGAGTGTAGAGATAAGTCAGCCCCAGCATTTT. This translates into CAWSVEISQPQHF.

The CDR3 region is CASNGGWTDTQYF. CDR3 coding DNA: TGTGCCAGTAACGGAGGTTGGACAGATACGCAGTATTTT. The chain couples TRBV6-1 to TRBJ2-3, with D maybe TRBD2 (5 bases). V was trimmed by 9 bases and J by 3 bases, leaving 13 bases between them. The germline V gene has CDR1 MNHNS and CDR2 SASEGT. This CDR3 is 13 amino acids long.

J is TRBJ2-1 and V is TRBV18; D remains ambiguous. The closer fit of TRBJ2-7 to the DNA end suggests the J call may be wrong. The CDR3 covers 15 residues. Germline CDR1 reads KGHSH; CDR2 reads LQKENI. The CDR3 loop reads CASPPTGVPYNEQYF. The CDR3 nucleotides read TGTGCCTCACCACCTACGGGCGTACCTTACAATGAGCAGTACTTC.

The J gene is TRBJ2-1, the V gene TRBV15; 12 bases are shared with TRBD1. This CDR3 region has 17 residues. Per germline, CDR1 LNHNV and CDR2 YYDKDF (reference sequence). V lost 5 bases, J lost 5 bases, and 10 bases stayed unmatched. The CDR3 DNA reads TGTGCCACCAGCTCCGACCTCGGGACAGGGGGCCACAATGAGCAGTTCTTC. Translation: CATSSDLGTGGHNEQFF.

There are a few counts of this clonotype. The chain employs TRBV10-3 and TRBJ2-7; 7 bases are shared with TRBD1. CDR1 and CDR2 (germline): ENHRY, SYGVKD. This CDR3 comprises 14 residues. After removal of 6 bases from V and 0 bases from J, the junction contained 5 bases not matched to a gene. CDR3 nucleotides: TGTGCCATCAGCATGACAGGGAACTCCTACGAGCAGTACTTC. This sequence encodes CAISMTGNSYEQYF.

This sequence joins TRBV12-3 or TRBV12-4 and TRBJ2-5; 11 bases match TRBD2. Germline trimming cut 7 bases from V and 3 bases from J; bases unmatched to any gene: 13. The CDR3 loop spans 17 amino acids. The CDR3 nucleotides are TGTGCCAGCAATAAGGCCACTAGCGGGGGAGAAAAAGAGACCCAGTACTTC. Its protein is CASNKATSGGEKETQYF.

V gene TRBV21-1 combines with J gene TRBJ2-1. The end of the DNA fits TRBJ2-7 better, so the J call may be wrong. TRBV21-1 is assigned pseudogene status. The CDR3 is 13 residues long. The CDR3 region is CASKPDHYNEQYF. In nucleotides, the CDR3 is TGTGCCAGCAAGCCTGACCACTACAATGAGCAGTACTTC.

This chain uses TRBV29-1 with TRBJ2-5; D is possibly TRBD1 (6 bases). The assigned J gene may be wrong: the sequence end matches TRBJ2-7 better. The CDR3 is 16 amino acids. Germline V CDR1 and CDR2: SQVTM, ANQGSEA. CDR3 loop: CSVERGTGTWGHEQYF. The CDR3 nucleotides are TGCAGCGTTGAGAGGGGAACCGGGACATGGGGCCACGAGCAGTACTTC.

CDR3: CASSLGYQGRKENEKLFF. The CDR3 DNA is TGTGCCAGCAGCTTGGGGTACCAGGGGAGAAAGGAGAATGAAAAACTGTTTTTT. The V gene is TRBV5-5, the J gene TRBJ1-4; TRBD1 is a possible D gene (6 bases). Trimming removed 0 bases from V and 5 bases from J, with 20 bases in between. The germline V gene has CDR1 SGHKS and CDR2 YYEKEE (reference sequence). The CDR3 covers 18 residues.

The rearrangement joins TRBV6-1 to TRBJ1-5; D unclear. Germline CDR1 reads MNHNS; CDR2 reads SASEGT. The CDR3 loop spans 16 amino acids. The V end was cut by 4 bases, the J end by 0 bases, with 13 bases between. The CDR3 region is CASSGRPGYSNQPQHF. The CDR3 region has the DNA TGTGCCAGCAGTGGCCGACCAGGCTATAGCAATCAGCCCCAGCATTTT.

V gene TRBV9 combines with J gene TRBJ2-5, with 7 bases matching TRBD2. The CDR3 length is 15 residues. With V trimmed by 0 bases and J by 1 base, 3 bases remained unmatched. The germline V gene has CDR1 SGDLS and CDR2 YYNGEE. CDR3 loop: CASSVGASGQETQYF. The CDR3 nucleotides are TGTGCCAGCAGCGTAGGCGCTAGCGGCCAAGAGACCCAGTACTTC.